The 23 T cell receptor beta chains below all came from one sample that was sequenced in a study of blood T cell repertoires in COVID-19. The protocol was immunoSEQ multiplex PCR, while the TCRdb copy is restricted to in-frame clones and leaves out a portion. The sample carries 90,000 to 100,000 clones, more than 60% recorded once. The sequenced sample consisted of peripheral blood. Source of these receptors: a man in his 70s with acute or convalescent COVID-19.

CDR3 sequence: CAWTRAGAGATSYEQYF. In nucleotides, the CDR3 is TGTGCCTGGACACGGGCGGGAGCGGGAGCCACCTCCTACGAGCAGTACTTC. J is TRBJ2-7 and V is TRBV30; 8 bases are a match to TRBD2. The germline gives CDR1 GTSNPN, CDR2 SVGIG (reference sequence). CDR3 length: 17 residues. V lost 4 bases, J lost 0 bases, and 14 bases stayed unmatched.

The chain uses TRBV7-9 and TRBJ2-7; D possibly corresponds to TRBD1 (6 bases). CDR3 size: 18 residues. V dropped 4 bases and J dropped 7 bases, with 29 bases sitting between them. The germline gives CDR1 SEHNR, CDR2 FQNEAQ (reference sequence). CDR3 region: CASSYLEGWGRDPQEQYF. CDR3 coding DNA: TGTGCCAGCAGCTATCTTGAGGGGTGGGGGCGTGACCCTCAGGAGCAGTACTTC.

The genes are TRBV4-1 and TRBJ1-4, with D uncertain. Deletions cut 1 base from V and 2 bases from J, with 5 bases between. CDR3 length equals 14 residues. Germline V lookup: CDR1 MGHRA, CDR2 YSYEKL. DNA for the CDR3: TGCGCCAGCAGCCAAGCAGGTACTAATGAAAAACTGTTTTTT. It encodes CASSQAGTNEKLFF.

The genes are TRBV5-1 and TRBJ2-1; 9 bases match TRBD2. The germline V gene encodes CDR1 SGHRS and CDR2 YFSETQ. V gave up 4 bases and J gave up 5 bases; unmatched junction bases: 4. The CDR3 extends over 14 amino acids. The CDR3 region is CASSPRTSDNEQFF. In DNA form, the CDR3 reads TGCGCCAGCAGCCCCAGGACTAGCGACAATGAGCAGTTCTTC.

This chain links TRBV20-1 with TRBJ2-7; D is possibly TRBD2 (5 bases). The V gene's germline CDR1 is DFQATT and CDR2 SNEGSKA (reference sequence). Trimming stripped 5 bases from V and 6 bases from J, with 8 bases between. The CDR3 is made up of 10 amino acids. CDR3 sequence: CSAPRGEQYF. CDR3 sequence (DNA): TGCAGTGCTCCCCGGGGCGAGCAGTACTTC.

CDR3 DNA sequence: TGTGCCAGCAGCCCGGCAGGGGACAGGGAGAGAACTAATGAAAAACTGTTTTTT. Translated, it gives CASSPAGDRERTNEKLFF. This chain joins TRBV7-9 and TRBJ1-4; 9 bases are shared with TRBD1. Germline lookup yields CDR1 SEHNR and CDR2 FQNEAQ (reference sequence). This CDR3 is 18 amino acids long. The V and J ends lost 5 bases and 1 base, in that order; junction bases with no gene match: 11.

This rearrangement joins TRBV7-2 to TRBJ2-7, with 13 bases identical to TRBD2. This CDR3 is 15 amino acids long. The ends lost 4 bases at V and 4 bases at J; junction bases unmatched: 4. Germline CDR1 and CDR2: SGHTA and FQGNSA. This chain's CDR3 is CASSSGTSGTYEQYF. The CDR3, as DNA: TGTGCCAGCAGCTCAGGGACTAGCGGGACGTACGAGCAGTACTTC.

The gene calls are TRBV4-3 and TRBJ2-5, with 13 bases aligning to TRBD2. V shed 0 bases, J shed 5 bases, and the junction held 9 bases outside the gene matches. Germline V gives CDR1 LGHNA, CDR2 YSLEER. This CDR3 spans 18 amino acids. CDR3 sequence reads: CASSQDRLAGGGGETQYF. CDR3 coding DNA: TGCGCCAGCAGCCAAGATCGACTAGCGGGAGGTGGCGGGGAGACCCAGTACTTC.

The chain uses TRBV6-1 and TRBJ2-1; 9 bases fit TRBD2. Germline V lookup: CDR1 MNHNS, CDR2 SASEGT. CDR3 length: 15 amino acids. V lost 1 base and J lost 5; bases outside the gene matches: 3. The DNA of the CDR3 is TGTGCCAGCAGTGAAGGGCTAGCGGGGAACAATGAGCAGTTCTTC. Protein: CASSEGLAGNNEQFF.

The chain has TRBV30 and TRBJ1-4; 7 bases agree with TRBD1. CDR1 and CDR2 from the germline V gene are GTSNPN and SVGIG (reference sequence). Trimming cost V 2 bases and J 5 bases; bases outside gene matches: 8. The CDR3 length is 15 residues. The CDR3 sequence: CAWSKRDRRNEKLFF. CDR3 in DNA: TGTGCCTGGAGTAAACGGGACAGAAGGAATGAAAAACTGTTTTTT.

This chain links TRBV4-2 with TRBJ1-1; D might be TRBD1 (6 bases). CDR3 length: 13 amino acids. V dropped 1 base and J dropped 5 bases, with 8 bases sitting between them. CDR1 LGHNA and CDR2 YNFKEQ come from the germline V gene. CDR3 nucleotide sequence: TGTGCCAGCAGCCAAGCCGACAGGACTGAAGCTTTCTTT. Translation gives CASSQADRTEAFF.

This rearrangement joins TRBV4-1 to TRBJ2-2, with D perhaps matching TRBD1 (5 bases). Looked up from germline, CDR1 is MGHRA and CDR2 is YSYEKL. The CDR3 is 15 amino acids. Trimming took off 6 bases at V and 0 bases at J, with 11 bases between the two ends. The CDR3 DNA follows: TGCGCCAGCAGAGCAGGGCGCTCGAACACCGGGGAGCTGTTTTTT. It yields the protein CASRAGRSNTGELFF.

The chain couples TRBV6-5 to TRBJ2-1, with 7 bases lining up with TRBD2. The CDR3 runs to 14 residues. After removal of 7 bases from V and 5 bases from J, the junction contained 8 bases not matched to a gene. Germline CDR1 and CDR2: MNHEY and SVGAGI. CDR3 residues: CASTKWGGDNEQFF. Written as DNA, the CDR3 is TGTGCCAGCACCAAGTGGGGGGGGGACAATGAGCAGTTCTTC.

V usage is TRBV27 and J usage is TRBJ1-5; D may be TRBD1 (5 bases). The ends were cut back, 5 bases at V and 2 bases at J, with 10 bases in the middle. This CDR3 spans 14 amino acids. CDR1 and CDR2 (germline): MNHEY, SMNVEV (reference sequence). The CDR3 DNA reads TGTGCCAGCAGTCGCAGGGATGGCAATCAGCCCCAGCATTTT. Translating gives CASSRRDGNQPQHF.

This chain links TRBV28 with TRBJ1-1; perhaps TRBD1 as D (5 bases). V was shortened by 3 bases and J by 1 base, with 12 bases between the two germline ends. This CDR3 contains 15 residues. Germline values: CDR1 MDHEN, CDR2 SYDVKM. The CDR3 region has the DNA TGTGCCAGCAGTTTGCCCCAGGGAACGAACACTGAAGCTTTCTTT. Its translation is CASSLPQGTNTEAFF.

In its sample, this clone was seen once. This rearrangement joins TRBV24-1 to TRBJ2-1, with 10 bases aligning to TRBD2. There are 17 residues in the CDR3. V gave up 3 bases and J gave up 4 bases; unmatched junction bases: 8. Germline V gene data show CDR1 as KGHDR and CDR2 as SFDVKD. CDR3 DNA sequence: TGTGCCACCAGTGATCCAAAGCGGGAGGGATTTTACAATGAGCAGTTCTTC. Translating it yields CATSDPKREGFYNEQFF.

Here the CDR3 DNA reads TGTGCCAGCAGCGCAGGACAGGGGCACCTCTCTGGAAACACCATATATTTT. Its protein product is CASSAGQGHLSGNTIYF. V is TRBV5-5 and J is TRBJ1-3; 9 bases fit TRBD1. J was trimmed by 0 bases and V by 4 bases; bases with no gene match: 8. This CDR3 comprises 17 residues. The germline CDR1 and CDR2 sequences are SGHKS and YYEKEE (reference sequence).

The V gene is TRBV18, the J gene TRBJ2-3; 7 positions agree with TRBD2. Germline values: CDR1 KGHSH, CDR2 LQKENI. Trimming at V came to 8 bases and at J to 3 bases, leaving 14 bases not matched to a gene. The CDR3 totals 16 residues. The CDR3 region is CASTPGGGRGTDTQYF. The CDR3 nucleotides are TGTGCCAGCACCCCGGGAGGAGGTAGGGGAACAGATACGCAGTATTTT.

The rearrangement joins TRBV10-3 to TRBJ1-6, with D maybe TRBD1 (6 bases). CDR1 is ENHRY, CDR2 SYGVKD, per germline. Trimming took off 4 bases at V and 8 bases at J, with 9 bases between the two ends. The CDR3 is 13 residues long. The CDR3 region is CAISGTADSPLHF. CDR3 DNA sequence: TGTGCCATCAGTGGGACAGCCGATTCACCCCTCCACTTT.

The chain links TRBV7-9 to TRBJ2-3; D gene unclear. Germline values: CDR1 SEHNR, CDR2 FQNEAQ (reference sequence). The CDR3 has 15 amino acids. The germline V and J ends were trimmed by 6 bases and 2 bases, with 15 bases remaining between them. CDR3: CASSPITYSTDTQYF. CDR3 DNA: TGTGCCAGCAGTCCGATCACTTACTCCACAGATACGCAGTATTTT.

J is TRBJ2-5 and V is TRBV4-1, with 9 positions matching TRBD2. CDR3 length: 16 residues. The germline gives CDR1 MGHRA, CDR2 YSYEKL. The J segment lost 3 bases and the V segment lost 0 bases, leaving 5 bases of the junction unmatched. The CDR3 loop reads CASSQESGTSKETQYF. Written as DNA, the CDR3 is TGCGCCAGCAGCCAAGAGAGCGGGACTAGCAAAGAGACCCAGTACTTC.

The chain couples TRBV27 to TRBJ1-4; TRBD1 is a possible D gene (6 bases). Trimming removed 2 bases at V and 7 bases at J, with 8 bases between. CDR1 and CDR2 from the germline V gene are MNHEY and SMNVEV (reference sequence). This CDR3 region has 13 residues. The CDR3 spells CASSLGGLEKLFF. CDR3 nucleotides: TGTGCCAGCAGTTTAGGGGGCCTTGAAAAACTGTTTTTT.

The chain links TRBV19 to TRBJ2-1; perhaps TRBD2 as D (5 bases). Trimming pared 3 bases from V and 7 bases from J, leaving 10 bases between. CDR3 length: 13 residues. The germline gives CDR1 LNHDA, CDR2 SQIVND (reference sequence). This chain's CDR3 is CASSMYTGNEQFF. As DNA, the CDR3 is TGTGCCAGTAGTATGTATACGGGGAATGAGCAGTTCTTC.